What follows describes a single T cell receptor (beta chain). The J segment lost 5 bases and the V segment lost 5 bases, leaving 13 bases of the junction unmatched. Per germline, CDR1 SGHRS and CDR2 YFSETQ. The CDR3 has 16 amino acids. Researchers ran the PCR with 60 Vbeta and 13 Jbeta primers. Here immunoSEQ multiplex PCR was the method, and the copy in TCRdb shows in-frame clones only, minus some. This repertoire shows roughly 130,000 clones, 80% found once; its top ten account for 1%. The sample comes from a study of cytomegalovirus exposure and HLA in healthy donors. Sequencing was done on a sample of PBMCs. This sequence joins TRBV5-1 and TRBJ2-7, with 10 bases fitting TRBD1. This clonotype was obtained from a middle-aged man in good health and CMV-seronegative. Here the CDR3 reads CASRESPGTGVNEQYF. For the CDR3, the DNA is TGCGCCAGCAGGGAATCACCCGGGACAGGGGTCAACGAGCAGTACTTC.